These 25 T cell receptor beta chains were sequenced from one sample in a study of cytomegalovirus exposure and HLA in healthy donors. PCR involved 60 Vbeta and 13 Jbeta primers. Clones were read by immunoSEQ multiplex PCR, and TCRdb kept only the in-frame ones, dropping some. Here the sample spans 150,000 or so clones, roughly 78% being singletons. Sequenced sample: PBMCs. Source of these receptors: a middle-aged man in good health and CMV-seropositive.

The gene calls are TRBV30 and TRBJ1-3; D uncertain. CDR1 is GTSNPN and CDR2 is SVGIG in the germline V gene (reference sequence). This CDR3 contains 12 residues. V was shortened by 2 bases and J by 0 bases, with 2 bases between the two germline ends. The CDR3 reads CAWSYSGNTIYF. The CDR3 DNA sequence: TGTGCCTGGAGTTACTCTGGAAACACCATATATTTT.

This clone was seen a few times. This sequence joins TRBV9 and TRBJ2-1, with TRBD2 matching over 8 bases. The V gene end was trimmed by 0 bases and the J gene end by 4 bases; junction bases not matched to a gene: 6. CDR3 length: 16 amino acids. Germline assignment: CDR1 SGDLS and CDR2 YYNGEE. The CDR3 DNA is TGTGCCAGCAGCGTAGAACGGGAGGGGGGATACAATGAGCAGTTCTTC. It encodes CASSVEREGGYNEQFF. The whole variable domain, remainder taken from reference TRBV9 and TRBJ2-1, is DSGVTQTPKHLITATGQRVTLRCSPRSGDLSVYWYQQSLDQGLQFLIQYYNGEERAKGNILERFSAQQFPDLHSELNLSSLELGDSALYFCASSVEREGGYNEQFFGPGTRLTVL.

The chain couples TRBV18 to TRBJ1-1, with no clear D. This CDR3 has 13 residues. Germline CDR1 is KGHSH and CDR2 is LQKENI. V lost 0 bases to trimming and J lost 0 bases, with 2 bases between them. The CDR3 protein is CASSPPMNTEAFF. DNA of the CDR3: TGTGCCAGCTCACCACCCATGAACACTGAAGCTTTCTTT.

Concerning this clone: The junction departs from the called germline gene at one end, perhaps through a read error. This rearrangement joins TRBV7-9 to TRBJ2-7; D gene uncertain. Looked up from germline, CDR1 is SEHNR and CDR2 is FQNEAQ (reference sequence). This CDR3 spans 12 amino acids. CDR3 in amino acids: CSSSLGNGEQYF. The DNA for the CDR3 is TGTTCCAGCAGCTTAGGCAACGGCGAGCAGTACTTC.

As to this clone: One junction end disagrees with the germline gene, perhaps due to a read error. V and J are TRBV7-9 and TRBJ1-4; the match to TRBD1 covers 7 bases. Germline V gene data show CDR1 as SEHNR and CDR2 as FQNEAQ (reference sequence). The CDR3 covers 14 residues. The CDR3: CSSSRDRDNEKLFF. The CDR3 DNA sequence: TGTTCCAGCAGCCGAGACAGGGATAATGAAAAACTGTTTTTT.

This chain joins TRBV28 and TRBJ1-5; unclear D gene. The CDR3 consists of 16 residues. Germline V gene data show CDR1 as MDHEN and CDR2 as SYDVKM. Trimming left V 1 base short and J 2 bases short, with 12 bases between. The CDR3 region has the DNA TGTGCCAGCAGTTTATTAAGCTGGCAGGGCAATCAGCCCCAGCATTTT. This sequence encodes CASSLLSWQGNQPQHF.

This chain connects TRBV5-6 to TRBJ2-2; a weak D match, TRBD2 (5 bases). Between the trimmed V and J ends, which lost 2 bases and 7 bases, there was a span of 15 bases. Germline lookup yields CDR1 SGHDT and CDR2 YYEEEE. CDR3 length: 15 residues. CDR3: CASSFVGGYNGELFF. The CDR3 DNA is TGTGCCAGCAGCTTTGTCGGAGGATATAACGGGGAGCTGTTTTTT. Drawing the rest from reference TRBV5-6 and TRBJ2-2, the complete variable domain is DAGVTQSPTHLIKTRGQQVTLRCSPKSGHDTVSWYQQALGQGPQFIFQYYEEEERQRGNFPDRFSGHQFPNYSSELNVNALLLGDSALYLCASSFVGGYNGELFFGEGSRLTVL.

This chain's CDR3 is CASTQGDTQYF. DNA for the CDR3: TGTGCCAGCACCCAGGGGGATACGCAGTATTTT. V usage is TRBV5-4 and J usage is TRBJ2-3; a possible D gene is TRBD1 (6 bases). V dropped 6 bases and J dropped 6 bases, with 8 bases sitting between them. Per germline, CDR1 SGHNT and CDR2 YYREEE (reference sequence). This CDR3 comprises 11 residues.

The rearrangement links TRBV7-6 to TRBJ2-7; 9 bases are a match to TRBD1. CDR1 is SGHVS, CDR2 FNYEAQ, per germline. This CDR3 has 16 amino acids. Trimming removed 1 base from V and 2 bases from J; junction bases left unmatched: 6. CDR3: CASSLGTGANTYEQYF. In DNA, the CDR3 is TGTGCCAGCAGCTTAGGGACAGGGGCTAATACCTACGAGCAGTACTTC.

This chain connects TRBV11-1 to TRBJ2-7, with TRBD2 matching 11 bases. Germline values: CDR1 SGHAT, CDR2 FQDESV (reference sequence). The CDR3 runs 15 residues. With 5 bases clipped from V and 1 base from J, the junction kept 4 bases outside the gene matches. CDR3 DNA sequence: TGTGCCAGCAGCCAGGGACTAGCGGAATCCTACGAGCAGTACTTC. As protein: CASSQGLAESYEQYF.

The chain is built from TRBV7-8 and TRBJ1-2; D call uncertain. This CDR3 region has 13 residues. With 5 bases removed from V and 4 bases from J, the gap between germline ends came to 11 bases. Germline lookup yields CDR1 SGHVS and CDR2 FQNEAQ. The CDR3: CASSVSPGYGYTF. The DNA of the CDR3 is TGTGCCAGCAGCGTAAGCCCGGGCTATGGCTACACCTTC.

This rearrangement joins TRBV30 to TRBJ1-3, with D uncertain. The CDR3 runs 16 residues. CDR1 and CDR2 from the germline V gene are GTSNPN and SVGIG (reference sequence). Trimming left V 2 bases short and J 0 bases short, with 14 bases between. The CDR3, as DNA: TGTGCCTGGAGTACCGGGATTTTGAGCTCTGGAAACACCATATATTTT. It yields the protein CAWSTGILSSGNTIYF.

The chain links TRBV7-9 to TRBJ1-4, with 9 nucleotides matching TRBD1. V lost 1 base and J lost 8; bases outside the gene matches: 8. The CDR3 contains 16 residues. Germline CDR1 is SEHNR and CDR2 is FQNEAQ (reference sequence). CDR3 bases: TGTGCCAGCAGCTTAGGATTTGGGACAGGGAGGGAAAAACTGTTTTTT. Its protein is CASSLGFGTGREKLFF.

Of note for this clone: It is likely a read error, because the conserved phenylalanine at the end of the CDR3 is missing. The limits of the CDR3 on the DNA are not certain, so only TCRdb's listed CDR3 is given. CDR3 loop: CSARRRQGLSS. This sequence joins TRBV20-1 and TRBJ1-2; the table's D call of TRBD1 was not tested on the DNA. CDR1 DFQATT and CDR2 SNEGSKA come from the germline V gene (reference sequence). Counting both end residues, the CDR3 totals 11 amino acids.

This clone was counted a single time. The chain joins TRBV6-4 to TRBJ2-2; a possible D gene is TRBD1 (6 bases). The CDR3 is 15 amino acids. The germline CDR1 and CDR2 sequences are MRHNA and SNTAGT. Trimming cost V 6 bases and J 2 bases, with 13 bases left between them. The CDR3 sequence: CASSPGTLNTGELFF. The CDR3 nucleotides read TGTGCCAGCAGCCCCGGGACACTTAACACCGGGGAGCTGTTTTTT.

The chain uses TRBV11-3 and TRBJ2-7; 8 bases match TRBD2. The CDR3 contains 13 residues. CDR1 SGHNT and CDR2 YENEEA come from the germline V gene. Germline trimming cut 5 bases from V and 6 bases from J; bases unmatched to any gene: 6. The CDR3 region has the DNA TGTGCCAGCAGCCCGGGAGGGCCGTCCGAGCAGTACTTC. Its translation is CASSPGGPSEQYF.

V gene TRBV27 combines with J gene TRBJ2-1; 11 nucleotides align to TRBD2. Trimming removed 6 bases from V and 4 bases from J; junction bases left unmatched: 17. The length of the CDR3 is 19 residues. Germline V CDR1 and CDR2: MNHEY, SMNVEV (reference sequence). The CDR3 sequence is CASSRLASGTSGLYNEQFF. In nucleotides, the CDR3 is TGTGCCAGCAGCCGATTAGCTTCCGGGACTAGCGGACTGTACAATGAGCAGTTCTTC.

This clone was seen a few times. The chain links TRBV19 to TRBJ1-5, with D perhaps matching TRBD1 (5 bases). The V and J ends lost 6 bases and 5 bases respectively, with 11 bases between them. Germline CDR1 reads LNHDA; CDR2 reads SQIVND (reference sequence). The CDR3 spans 13 residues. The CDR3: CASSVSRDQPQHF. The DNA for the CDR3 is TGTGCCAGTAGCGTTAGCAGGGATCAGCCCCAGCATTTT.

This clone was counted a single time. The CDR3 ends on some other residue instead of the conserved phenylalanine or tryptophan, so this is likely a read error. The chain uses TRBV29-1 and TRBJ2-7; weak D call: TRBD1 (7 bases). Trimming removed 4 bases from V and 0 bases from J, with 16 bases in between. The germline CDR1 and CDR2 sequences are SQVTM and ANQGSEA. The CDR3 spans 15 residues. The CDR3 sequence is CSVVVEGARSYEQYL. CDR3 DNA sequence: TGCAGCGTTGTTGTGGAGGGGGCTCGCTCCTACGAGCAGTACCTC.

This clone has a single count. The chain carries TRBV11-2 and TRBJ2-3, with TRBD2 matching over 9 bases. From germline, CDR1 is SGHAT and CDR2 FQNNGV. Germline trimming cut 5 bases from V and 3 bases from J; bases unmatched to any gene: 18. CDR3 length equals 19 residues. CDR3 DNA sequence: TGTGCCAGCAGCCCCTCTATCTCCTTAGCGGGAGTACGGACAGATACGCAGTATTTT. Its translation is CASSPSISLAGVRTDTQYF.

The chain links TRBV7-9 to TRBJ2-1; TRBD2 might be the D (5 bases). Trimming cost V 3 bases and J 3 bases, with 9 bases left between them. Per germline, CDR1 SEHNR and CDR2 FQNEAQ (reference sequence). CDR3 length: 14 amino acids. This chain's CDR3 is CASSFGSLYNEQFF. The DNA for the CDR3 is TGTGCCAGCAGCTTTGGGAGTCTCTACAATGAGCAGTTCTTC.

The chain employs TRBV30 and TRBJ1-5, with 7 nucleotides matching TRBD1. The CDR3 covers 15 residues. Germline values: CDR1 GTSNPN, CDR2 SVGIG (reference sequence). The junction had 6 bases not matched to a gene; V was cut back by 4 bases and J by 0 bases. The CDR3 sequence is CAWKDRAISNQPQHF. For the CDR3, the DNA is TGTGCCTGGAAAGACAGGGCGATTAGCAATCAGCCCCAGCATTTT.

V and J are TRBV27 and TRBJ2-5, with 7 bases that match TRBD2. The CDR3 extends over 15 amino acids. V lost 3 bases and J lost 5; bases outside the gene matches: 9. Germline V lookup: CDR1 MNHEY, CDR2 SMNVEV (reference sequence). The CDR3, as DNA: TGTGCCAGCAGTTTCGAGGGAGGGCCTGAGGAGACCCAGTACTTC. Its translation is CASSFEGGPEETQYF.

The sample holds a few counts of this clone. The chain recombines TRBV2 with TRBJ1-5; D possibly corresponds to TRBD1 (5 bases). This CDR3 has 14 amino acids. The germline gives CDR1 SNHLY, CDR2 FYNNEI. Trimming took off 5 bases at V and 9 bases at J, with 17 bases between the two ends. CDR3 bases: TGTGCCAGCAGTAATCGACAGAGCCTTAGGCCCCAGCATTTT. Protein sequence: CASSNRQSLRPQHF. Full variable domain (rest looked up from reference TRBV2 and TRBJ1-5): EPEVTQTPSHQVTQMGQEVILRCVPISNHLYFYWYRQILGQKVEFLVSFYNNEISEKSEIFDDQFSVERPDGSNFTLKIRSTKLEDSAMYFCASSNRQSLRPQHFGDGTRLSIL.

The chain links TRBV6-5 to TRBJ2-7, with a weak D call TRBD2 (5 bases). This CDR3 comprises 14 residues. Germline values: CDR1 MNHEY, CDR2 SVGAGI. V dropped 5 bases and J dropped 1 base, with 12 bases sitting between them. The CDR3 DNA reads as TGTGCCAGCAGTCGCCCGGGCGGGTCCTACGAGCAGTACTTC. Its translation is CASSRPGGSYEQYF.